The clone carrying this T cell receptor (beta chain) was recorded at least ten times. Its antigen is not known. The germline V and J ends were trimmed by 4 bases and 13 bases, with 17 bases remaining between them. The germline gives CDR1 MGHDK, CDR2 SYGVNS. This CDR3 comprises 13 residues. The data originate from a study of glioma-infiltrating T cells. The iRepertoire nested amplicon-rescue multiplex PCR amplified TCR alpha and beta CDR3s from RNA. TCRdb recomputed calls from the multiplex PCR reads with MiXCR, one row per CDR3 protein. The data contain roughly 350,000 distinct CDR3 sequences, about 40% of them singletons. The study, taken as a whole, reports: A blood CDR3 motif signature was depleted in highly divergent patients.

V usage is TRBV25-1 and J usage is TRBJ2-1; D perhaps matches TRBD2 (5 bases). Sequencing used glioma tissue, nonneoplastic brain tissue, or PBMCs (not recorded which). The clonotype originates from a human donor with low-grade glioma or glioblastoma, undergoing nonglioma brain surgery, or in good health (not recorded which). The CDR3 loop reads CASSVPSGIPQFF. Written as DNA, the CDR3 is TGTGCCAGCAGTGTCCCCTCCGGGATCCCCCAGTTCTTC.